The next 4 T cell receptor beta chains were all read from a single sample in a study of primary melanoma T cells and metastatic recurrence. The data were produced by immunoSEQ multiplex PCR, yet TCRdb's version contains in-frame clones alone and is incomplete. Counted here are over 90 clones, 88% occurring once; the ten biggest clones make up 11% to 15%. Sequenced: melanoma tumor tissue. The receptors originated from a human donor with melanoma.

The DNA of the CDR3 is TGTGCCAGCAGCTTAATATACAGCTCCTACGAGCAGTACTTC. Translation gives CASSLIYSSYEQYF. The rearrangement uses TRBV11-3 and TRBJ2-7, with D uncertain. Germline CDR1 and CDR2: SGHNT and YENEEA. V lost 2 bases and J lost 0, with 8 bases in between. This CDR3 has 14 amino acids.

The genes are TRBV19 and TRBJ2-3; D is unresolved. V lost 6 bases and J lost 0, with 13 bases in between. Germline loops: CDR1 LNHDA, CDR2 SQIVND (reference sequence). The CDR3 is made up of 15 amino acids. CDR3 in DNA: TGTGCCAGTAGCCCCAGTCGGAAGAGCACAGATACGCAGTATTTT. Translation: CASSPSRKSTDTQYF.

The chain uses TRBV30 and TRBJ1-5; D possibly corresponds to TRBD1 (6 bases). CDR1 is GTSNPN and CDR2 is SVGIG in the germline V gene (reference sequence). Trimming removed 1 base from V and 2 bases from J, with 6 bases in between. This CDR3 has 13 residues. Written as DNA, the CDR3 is TGTGCCTGGAGTGGACAGGGCAATCAGCCCCAGCATTTT. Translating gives CAWSGQGNQPQHF.

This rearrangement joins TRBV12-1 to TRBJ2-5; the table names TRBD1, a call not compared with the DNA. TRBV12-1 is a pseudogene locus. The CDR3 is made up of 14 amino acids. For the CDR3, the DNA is TGTGCCAGCAGCTATGGGGCAGCTCAAGAGACCCAGTACTTC. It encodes CASSYGAAQETQYF.